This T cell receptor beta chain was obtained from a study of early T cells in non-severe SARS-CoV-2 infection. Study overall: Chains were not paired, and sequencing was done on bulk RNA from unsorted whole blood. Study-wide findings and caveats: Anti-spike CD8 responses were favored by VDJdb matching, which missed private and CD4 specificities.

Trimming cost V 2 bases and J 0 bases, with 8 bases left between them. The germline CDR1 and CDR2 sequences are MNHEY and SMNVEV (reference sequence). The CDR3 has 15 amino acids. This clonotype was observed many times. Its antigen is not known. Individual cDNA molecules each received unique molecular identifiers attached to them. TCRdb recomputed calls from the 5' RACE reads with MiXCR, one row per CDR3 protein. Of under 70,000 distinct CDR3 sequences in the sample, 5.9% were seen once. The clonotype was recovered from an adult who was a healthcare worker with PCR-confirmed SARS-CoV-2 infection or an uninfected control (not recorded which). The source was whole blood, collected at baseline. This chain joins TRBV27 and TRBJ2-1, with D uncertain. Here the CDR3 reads CASSLRPPSYNEQFF. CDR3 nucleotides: TGTGCCAGCAGTTTACGCCCACCCTCCTACAATGAGCAGTTCTTC.